This T cell receptor (beta chain) was profiled in a study of blood T cells in healthy people across ages. Per the germline V gene, CDR1 is SQVTM and CDR2 is ANQGSEA. This CDR3 is 14 amino acids long. V was pared by 6 bases and J by 4 bases, with 11 bases of the junction left unmatched. With a J-beta primer mix and a sample-barcoded 5' primer, a second PCR ran 7 to 11 cycles. Every sample returned 2.5 million or more CDR3-containing paired-end reads. TCRdb passed the 5' RACE reads through MiXCR, listing each CDR3 protein once. Of about 1.1 million distinct CDR3 sequences in the sample, roughly two fifths were seen once. Study-wide points: Estimates drawn from one million T cells were deemed to understate diversity.

In this sample, this clonotype turned up a few times. Antigen specificity is unknown. Healthy Russian Caucasian donors spanned ages about 6 to 95 years. Sequencing was performed on blood. The chain carries TRBV29-1 and TRBJ1-2, with 7 bases fitting TRBD1. The sequence derives from a man between 18 and 29 years old in good health. The CDR3 region has the DNA TGCAGCGTCGCCCGCTCAGGGGGTGGCTATGGCTACACCTTC. This codes for CSVARSGGGYGYTF.